The present T cell receptor (beta chain) was sequenced within a study of T cells in Graves' hyperthyroidism and ophthalmopathy. Turning to this clonotype: Antigen unknown.

Deletions cut 6 bases from V and 8 bases from J, with 13 bases between. Germline loops: CDR1 MNHEY, CDR2 SVGAGI. This CDR3 is built from 12 residues. RNA transcripts provided the source from which TCR beta CDR3 regions were amplified. Initially, a first-round RT-PCR of the TCR CDR3 employed the HTBI primer set. TCRdb reanalysed the multiplex PCR reads using MiXCR and keeps one entry per CDR3 protein. The profile shows roughly 570,000 distinct CDR3 sequences, 40% to 55% of them singletons. Whole-study results and caveats: The model anticipated ophthalmopathy a median around six months pre-onset. Among clonotypes expanded in thyroid above 0.001, most were also found in blood.

The sequence was obtained from a woman in her late teens or twenties with Graves' hyperthyroidism. Sequencing was done on a sample of peripheral blood or thyroid tissue (not recorded which). The chain combines TRBV6-5 with TRBJ1-2, with D perhaps matching TRBD1 (5 bases). The CDR3 loop is CASREGLGGYTF. The CDR3 region has the DNA TGTGCCAGCAGGGAGGGACTAGGGGGCTACACCTTC.